Each of the 2 T cell receptor beta chains below was sequenced from the same sample in a study of beta chain features in type 1 diabetes. Points from the study as a whole: TCRB CDR3s were moderately but significantly shorter in Type 1 diabetes patients in all four CD4+ subsets.

Of the isolated RNA, all was reverse transcribed, and so the sequenced material was expressed TCRB transcripts. The repertoire was sequenced with immunoSEQ multiplex PCR; TCRdb's copy has only in-frame clones and lacks some. The data contain over 650,000 clones, around an eighth of them singletons. The antigens of these receptors remain unknown. The specimen was naive CD4+ T cells from blood. The receptors originated from a man aged 18 to 29 with type 1 diabetes.

V usage is TRBV29-1 and J usage is TRBJ2-7; 7 bases match TRBD2. Unmatched junction bases numbered 12, after V lost 6 bases and J lost 4 bases. Germline V gene lookup returns CDR1 SQVTM and CDR2 ANQGSEA. The CDR3 runs 14 residues. CDR3: CSVRVGEGLYEQYF. The CDR3, as DNA: TGCAGCGTCCGCGTGGGGGAGGGCCTTTACGAGCAGTACTTC.

The V and J genes are TRBV27 and TRBJ2-7; 9 bases are a match to TRBD1. The CDR3 totals 13 residues. The ends lost 6 bases at V and 6 bases at J; junction bases unmatched: 6. The germline gives CDR1 MNHEY, CDR2 SMNVEV (reference sequence). The CDR3 DNA reads TGTGCCAGCAGGATAGACAGGGGGGCCGAGCAGTACTTC. Protein product: CASRIDRGAEQYF.